This T cell receptor (beta chain) is drawn from a study of shared clonotypes between healthy human individuals. Background on the study: Per donor, three plates held CD4 naive cells, three held CD4 memory, two held CD8 naive and one held CD8 memory.

Splitting of each subset's genomic DNA was done evenly across several immunoSEQ plates. Repertoires were generated with immunoSEQ multiplex PCR, while TCRdb's copy carries only in-frame clones and drops some. Here the sample spans roughly 2.1 million clones, roughly 91% being singletons. Trimming pared 5 bases from V and 0 bases from J, leaving 16 bases between. Germline assignment: CDR1 GTSNPN and CDR2 SVGIG (reference sequence). The CDR3 runs 15 residues. CD8 cells classed as naive were CD45RO-negative and positively selected for CCR7, excluding terminally differentiated effector memory CD45RA+ cells.

The sample comprised naive CD8+ T cells from PBMCs. This clonotype was obtained from a young man in good health. Some clones in this sample may be carry-over from other donors' samples. The chain joins TRBV30 to TRBJ1-2; TRBD1 is a possible D gene (5 bases). The CDR3 bases are TGTGCCTGGGCCGTTACGGGGGTAACTAACTATGGCTACACCTTC. This sequence encodes CAWAVTGVTNYGYTF.